Presented here are 20 T cell receptor beta chains from one specimen sequenced in a study of shared clonotypes between healthy human individuals. Some clones are missing from TCRdb's copy, which holds only in-frame ones; the method was immunoSEQ multiplex PCR. The sample consists of some 550,000 clones, 97% of them appearing once. Sequencing was carried out using naive CD4+ T cells sorted from blood. Described subset: CD45RA+ positively selected. Every receptor here comes from a woman in her 30s in good health.

The V gene is TRBV28, the J gene TRBJ2-7; perhaps TRBD2 as D (6 bases). Germline assignment: CDR1 MDHEN and CDR2 SYDVKM. The V and J ends lost 7 bases and 5 bases respectively, with 21 bases between them. The CDR3 covers 15 residues. CDR3 nucleotide sequence: TGTGCCAGCATGACCAGCGGGCGATCAGGCGACGAGCAGTACTTC. As protein: CASMTSGRSGDEQYF.

Regarding this clone: This sample includes further DNA sequences coding for the same CDR3. The chain combines TRBV7-9 with TRBJ2-3; TRBD2 agrees at 13 bases. The trim removed 5 bases at V and 4 bases at J, leaving 3 bases unmatched. The V gene's germline CDR1 is SEHNR and CDR2 FQNEAQ (reference sequence). The length of the CDR3 is 15 residues. For the CDR3, the DNA is TGTGCCAGCAGCCTCGGACTAGCGGGAGCAGATACGCAGTATTTT. This codes for CASSLGLAGADTQYF.

J is TRBJ1-5 and V is TRBV7-9; a weak D match, TRBD1 (5 bases). Germline V gives CDR1 SEHNR, CDR2 FQNEAQ (reference sequence). CDR3 size: 15 residues. V was shortened by 3 bases and J by 3 bases, with 12 bases between the two germline ends. The CDR3 reads CASSLGPGSNQPQHF. The CDR3 DNA reads as TGTGCCAGCAGCTTGGGACCGGGATCCAATCAGCCCCAGCATTTT.

This clone was found once. V is TRBV27 and J is TRBJ2-1; possibly TRBD1 for D (6 bases). V lost 11 bases and J 4 bases, leaving 18 bases between the germline ends. Germline lookup yields CDR1 MNHEY and CDR2 SMNVEV (reference sequence). This CDR3 is 14 amino acids long. The CDR3 loop reads CAVGAGAPYNEQFF. The CDR3 DNA reads as TGTGCCGTTGGGGCAGGGGCCCCATACAATGAGCAGTTCTTC.

V usage is TRBV13 and J usage is TRBJ2-5, with D possibly TRBD1 on 6 matching bases. The DNA end favors TRBJ2-7, so the J call may be wrong. This CDR3 has 15 residues. The germline V gene encodes CDR1 PRHDT and CDR2 FYEKMQ (reference sequence). CDR3 amino acids: CASSLKGKGAYEQYF. CDR3 in DNA: TGTGCCAGCAGCTTAAAAGGGAAGGGGGCCTACGAGCAGTACTTC.

This clone was seen a handful of times. The V call is TRBV6-5, the J call TRBJ2-1; D may be TRBD2 (5 bases). The CDR3 totals 16 residues. V lost 3 bases and J 10 bases, leaving 22 bases between the germline ends. CDR1 MNHEY and CDR2 SVGAGI come from the germline V gene. The CDR3 nucleotides read TGTGCCAGCAGTTATTTTTACCTAGCCGGAACCAGCGAGCAGTTCTTC. Its protein product is CASSYFYLAGTSEQFF.

This chain links TRBV6-1 with TRBJ2-1, with 8 bases aligning to TRBD2. V shed 0 bases, J shed 7 bases, and the junction held 17 bases outside the gene matches. The CDR3 has 19 residues. Germline lookup yields CDR1 MNHNS and CDR2 SASEGT. CDR3 DNA: TGTGCCAGCAGTGAAGCTGGGTTCTGGAGGAGCGGGAGAAAGAATGAGCAGTTCTTC. It encodes CASSEAGFWRSGRKNEQFF.

This rearrangement joins TRBV30 to TRBJ2-1; D gene uncertain. The CDR3 covers 14 residues. Per germline, CDR1 GTSNPN and CDR2 SVGIG (reference sequence). V lost 1 base, J lost 2 bases, and 9 bases lay in between. The CDR3 DNA sequence: TGTGCCTGGAGTGCGGGTGGCCCCTACAATGAGCAGTTCTTC. This sequence encodes CAWSAGGPYNEQFF.

The genes are TRBV6-1 and TRBJ2-7, with 7 bases identical to TRBD2. There are 13 residues in the CDR3. Germline trimming cut 10 bases from V and 4 bases from J; bases unmatched to any gene: 10. Germline V gene lookup returns CDR1 MNHNS and CDR2 SASEGT. The CDR3 nucleotides are TGTGCCACCGCGGGAGCTATTTGGTACGAGCAGTACTTC. It translates to CATAGAIWYEQYF.

The chain has TRBV6-5 and TRBJ1-3; D may be TRBD1 (6 bases). CDR1 is MNHEY, CDR2 SVGAGI, per germline. The germline V and J ends were trimmed by 4 bases and 0 bases, with 10 bases remaining between them. The CDR3 extends over 15 amino acids. The CDR3 nucleotides are TGTGCCAGCAGTTCTCCAGGGGACTCTGGAAACACCATATATTTT. This sequence encodes CASSSPGDSGNTIYF.

This clone is a singleton in its sample. This chain links TRBV5-5 with TRBJ2-1; D is unclear. The CDR3 loop spans 18 amino acids. Germline CDR1 SGHKS, CDR2 YYEKEE (reference sequence). V was cut by 0 bases and J by 0 bases, with 16 bases left in between. CDR3 in amino acids: CASSLANLGYSSYNEQFF. In nucleotides, the CDR3 is TGTGCCAGCAGCTTGGCCAACCTGGGCTACAGCTCCTACAATGAGCAGTTCTTC.

The gene calls are TRBV27 and TRBJ2-2; 13 bases agree with TRBD2. CDR1 is MNHEY and CDR2 is SMNVEV in the germline V gene (reference sequence). This CDR3 is built from 17 residues. J gave up 2 bases and V 8 bases, and 8 bases lay outside the gene matches. In nucleotides, the CDR3 is TGTGCCAGCCGGACTAGCGGGAGAAGGGTAAACACCGGGGAGCTGTTTTTT. This gives the protein CASRTSGRRVNTGELFF.

V is TRBV5-6 and J is TRBJ2-7; the D gene is possibly TRBD2 (6 bases). The germline V and J ends were trimmed by 3 bases and 3 bases, with 16 bases remaining between them. Germline V gene sequence: CDR1 SGHDT, CDR2 YYEEEE. The CDR3 runs 15 residues. The DNA of the CDR3 is TGTGCCAGCAGCTCGGGACCGACTAGTAACTACGAGCAGTACTTC. It specifies CASSSGPTSNYEQYF.

The J gene is TRBJ2-7, the V gene TRBV19; possible D gene TRBD2, 5 bases. Trimming cost V 1 base and J 3 bases, with 13 bases left between them. The CDR3 contains 15 residues. CDR1 is LNHDA and CDR2 is SQIVND in the germline V gene (reference sequence). The CDR3 region is CASSIGAEADYEQYF. The CDR3 nucleotides are TGTGCCAGTAGTATAGGGGCGGAGGCGGACTACGAGCAGTACTTC. Looking up the rest from reference TRBV19 and TRBJ2-7 gives the full variable domain: DGGITQSPKYLFRKEGQNVTLSCEQNLNHDAMYWYRQDPGQGLRLIYYSQIVNDFQKGDIAEGYSVSREKKESFPLTVTSAQKNPTAFYLCASSIGAEADYEQYFGPGTRLTVT.

V and J are TRBV18 and TRBJ2-1; 7 bases map to TRBD1. V lost 4 bases, J lost 8 bases, and 5 bases stayed unmatched. The CDR3 totals 13 residues. Germline-derived CDR1 and CDR2 are KGHSH and LQKENI. This chain's CDR3 is CASSQGAGDEQFF. The DNA of the CDR3 is TGTGCCAGCTCACAGGGGGCAGGCGATGAGCAGTTCTTC.

The chain employs TRBV7-2 and TRBJ2-3; D not certain. Germline V gene lookup returns CDR1 SGHTA and CDR2 FQGNSA. This CDR3 comprises 14 residues. V was shortened by 3 bases and J by 4 bases, with 11 bases between the two germline ends. CDR3 sequence (DNA): TGTGCCAGCAGCTTCGCAGGAGACGCAGATACGCAGTATTTT. As protein: CASSFAGDADTQYF.

The genes are TRBV6-5 and TRBJ2-5; unclear D gene. Trimming stripped 0 bases from V and 1 base from J, with 9 bases between. The CDR3 loop spans 15 amino acids. Germline V gene lookup returns CDR1 MNHEY and CDR2 SVGAGI. This CDR3 reads CASSYSLGIQETQYF. The CDR3 nucleotides read TGTGCCAGCAGTTACTCGCTGGGGATCCAAGAGACCCAGTACTTC.

The chain carries TRBV11-2 and TRBJ1-5, with a tentative D call TRBD1 (6 bases). Looked up from germline, CDR1 is SGHAT and CDR2 is FQNNGV. This CDR3 spans 15 amino acids. Trimming removed 5 bases at V and 12 bases at J, with 23 bases between. The chain's CDR3 is CASSAKQGNGVLQHF. CDR3 sequence (DNA): TGTGCCAGCAGCGCAAAACAGGGAAATGGGGTGCTCCAGCATTTT.

The J gene is TRBJ2-7, the V gene TRBV11-3; D may be TRBD1 or TRBD2 (6 bases each). Trimming took 0 bases from V and 4 from J, leaving 13 bases between them. Germline V gene lookup returns CDR1 SGHNT and CDR2 YENEEA. The CDR3 loop spans 15 amino acids. The chain's CDR3 is CASSLDHRGAYEQYF. The CDR3 coding sequence is TGTGCCAGCAGCTTAGATCATAGGGGGGCGTACGAGCAGTACTTC. The whole variable domain, filled in from reference TRBV11-3 and TRBJ2-7, reads EAGVVQSPRYKIIEKKQPVAFWCNPISGHNTLYWYLQNLGQGPELLIRYENEEAVDDSQLPKDRFSAERLKGVDSTLKIQPAELGDSAVYLCASSLDHRGAYEQYFGPGTRLTVT.

This sequence joins TRBV5-6 and TRBJ2-5, with D maybe TRBD2 (6 bases). This CDR3 spans 14 amino acids. V lost 3 bases to trimming and J lost 5 bases, with 14 bases between them. CDR1 and CDR2 (germline): SGHDT, YYEEEE. The CDR3 sequence: CASSSEGSGETQYF. CDR3 in DNA: TGTGCCAGCAGCTCGGAGGGCAGTGGGGAGACCCAGTACTTC.